The sequence of this TCR beta chain was determined in a study of T cell responses to AZD1222 COVID-19 vaccine. Study-wide points: Among those given AZD1222, only 6 or 7 were seropositive at baseline.

The CDR3 runs to 13 residues. V lost 5 bases and J lost 6; bases outside the gene matches: 5. CDR1 and CDR2 (germline): SGHAT, FQNNGV. Sequencing used immunoSEQ multiplex PCR; TCRdb keeps in-frame clones, though not all of them. The profile shows 150,000 to 200,000 clones, 88% of them singletons. This clone was recorded once. The antigen remains undetermined. This receptor was taken from an adult who received the AZD1222 COVID-19 vaccine. The chain employs TRBV11-2 and TRBJ1-2; 8 nucleotides match TRBD1. The starting material was peripheral blood, obtained 28 days after the second AZD1222 dose. The CDR3 region has the DNA TGTGCCAGCAGCCAGGACAGGGTACATGGCTACACCTTC. It specifies CASSQDRVHGYTF. The variable domain in full, with the rest retrieved from reference TRBV11-2 and TRBJ1-2, is EAGVAQSPRYKIIEKRQSVAFWCNPISGHATLYWYQQILGQGPKLLIQFQNNGVVDDSQLPKDRFSAERLKGVDSTLKIQPAKLEDSAVYLCASSQDRVHGYTFGSGTRLTVV.